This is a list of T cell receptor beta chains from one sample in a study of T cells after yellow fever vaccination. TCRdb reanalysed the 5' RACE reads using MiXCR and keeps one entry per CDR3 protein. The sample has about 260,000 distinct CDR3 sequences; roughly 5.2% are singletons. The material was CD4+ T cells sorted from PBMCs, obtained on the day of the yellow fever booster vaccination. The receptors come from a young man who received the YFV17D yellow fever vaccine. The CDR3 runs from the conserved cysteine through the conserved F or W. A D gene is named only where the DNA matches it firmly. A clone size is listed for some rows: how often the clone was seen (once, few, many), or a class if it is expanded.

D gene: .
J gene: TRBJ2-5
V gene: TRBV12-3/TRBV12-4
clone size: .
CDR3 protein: CASSPLQKETQYF
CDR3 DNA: TGTGCCAGCAGCCCCCTGCAGAAAGAGACCCAGTACTTC

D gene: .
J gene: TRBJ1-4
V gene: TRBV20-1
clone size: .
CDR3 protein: CSAREAIGDEKLFF
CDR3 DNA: TGCAGTGCTAGAGAGGCAATTGGCGATGAAAAACTGTTTTTT

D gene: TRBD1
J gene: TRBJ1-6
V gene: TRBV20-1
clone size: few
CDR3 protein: CSARDPRDSSSPLHF
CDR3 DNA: TGCAGTGCTAGAGACCCCCGGGACAGCTCTTCACCCCTCCACTTT

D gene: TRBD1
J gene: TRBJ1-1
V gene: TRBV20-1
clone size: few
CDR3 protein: CSAPPTGVTEAFF
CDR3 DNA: TGCAGTGCTCCACCGACAGGGGTCACTGAAGCTTTCTTT

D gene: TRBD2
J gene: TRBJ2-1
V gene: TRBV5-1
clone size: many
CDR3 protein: CASSPGAGGTNEQFF
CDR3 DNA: TGCGCCAGCAGCCCCGGGGCGGGGGGGACCAATGAGCAGTTCTTC

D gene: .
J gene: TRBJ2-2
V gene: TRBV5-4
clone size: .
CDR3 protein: CASSQGTARTGELFF
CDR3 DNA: TGTGCCAGCAGCCAAGGGACCGCAAGAACCGGGGAGCTGTTTTTT

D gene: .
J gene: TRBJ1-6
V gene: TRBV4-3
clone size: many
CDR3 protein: CASSQDLGRIESPLHF
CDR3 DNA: TGCGCCAGCAGCCAAGATCTAGGCAGGATAGAGTCACCCCTCCACTTT

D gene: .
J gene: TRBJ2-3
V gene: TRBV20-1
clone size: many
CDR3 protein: CSARGSPVTDTQYF
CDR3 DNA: TGCAGTGCCCGCGGTAGCCCCGTGACAGATACGCAGTATTTT

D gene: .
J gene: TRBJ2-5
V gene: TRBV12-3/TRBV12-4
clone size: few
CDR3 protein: CASSFSLRGEVRETQYF
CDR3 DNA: TGTGCCAGCAGTTTCTCCCTACGCGGGGAAGTTCGAGAGACCCAGTACTTC

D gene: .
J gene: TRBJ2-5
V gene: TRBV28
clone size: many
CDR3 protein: CASTSRAREETQYF
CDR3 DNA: TGTGCCAGCACCTCCCGAGCGAGAGAAGAGACCCAGTACTTC

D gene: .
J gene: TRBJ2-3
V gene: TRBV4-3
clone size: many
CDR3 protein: CASSQDLASTDTQYF
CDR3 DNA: TGCGCCAGCAGCCAAGATCTGGCTTCCACAGATACGCAGTATTTT

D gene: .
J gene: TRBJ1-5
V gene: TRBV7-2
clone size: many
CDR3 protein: CASTSTNSNQPQHF
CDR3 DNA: TGTGCCAGCACCTCGACGAATAGCAATCAGCCCCAGCATTTT

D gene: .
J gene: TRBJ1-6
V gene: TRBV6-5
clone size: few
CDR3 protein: CASRTGTTDSPLHF
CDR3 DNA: TGTGCCAGCAGGACCGGGACAACTGATTCACCCCTCCACTTT

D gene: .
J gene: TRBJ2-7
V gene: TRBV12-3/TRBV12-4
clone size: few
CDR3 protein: CASSFRPRTYEQYF
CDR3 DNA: TGTGCCAGCAGTTTCCGACCTCGGACCTACGAGCAGTACTTC

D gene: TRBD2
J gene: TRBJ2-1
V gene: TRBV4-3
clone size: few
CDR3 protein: CASSHLAGGRDEQFF
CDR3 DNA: TGCGCCAGCAGCCACTTAGCGGGGGGCAGGGATGAGCAGTTCTTC

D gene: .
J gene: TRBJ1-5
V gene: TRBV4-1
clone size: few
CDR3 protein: CASSQGLEERPQHF
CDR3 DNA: TGCGCCAGCAGCCAAGGCCTCGAGGAGAGGCCCCAGCATTTT

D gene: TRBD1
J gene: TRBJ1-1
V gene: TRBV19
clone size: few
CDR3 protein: CASSEDRGFTEAFF
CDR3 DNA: TGTGCCAGTAGTGAGGACAGGGGGTTCACTGAAGCTTTCTTT

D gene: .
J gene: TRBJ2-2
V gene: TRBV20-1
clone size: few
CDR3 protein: CSAREQANTGELFF
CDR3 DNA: TGCAGTGCTAGAGAACAGGCGAACACCGGGGAGCTGTTTTTT

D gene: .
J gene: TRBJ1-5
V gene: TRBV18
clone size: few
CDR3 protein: CASSPTANQPQHF
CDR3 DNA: TGTGCCAGCTCACCTACAGCGAATCAGCCCCAGCATTTT

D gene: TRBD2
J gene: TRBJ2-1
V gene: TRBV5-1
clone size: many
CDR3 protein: CASSPTPTSGGNEQFF
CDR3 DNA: TGCGCCAGCAGCCCCACCCCCACTAGCGGGGGTAATGAGCAGTTCTTC

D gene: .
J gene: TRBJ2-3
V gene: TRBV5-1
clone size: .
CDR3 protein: CASGPGRQQLDTQYF
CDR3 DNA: TGCGCCAGCGGCCCCGGGCGCCAGCAGCTGGATACGCAGTATTTT

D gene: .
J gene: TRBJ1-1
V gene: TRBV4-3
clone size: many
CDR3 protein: CASSQVWGRTEAFF
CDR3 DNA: TGCGCCAGCAGCCAAGTTTGGGGTAGGACTGAAGCTTTCTTT

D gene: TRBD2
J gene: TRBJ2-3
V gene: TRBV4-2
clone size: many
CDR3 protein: CASSQGKAGDTDTQYF
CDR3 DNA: TGTGCCAGCAGCCAAGGGAAAGCGGGGGACACAGATACGCAGTATTTT

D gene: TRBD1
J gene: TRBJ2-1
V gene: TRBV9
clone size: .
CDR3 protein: CASSVSPGTENEQFF
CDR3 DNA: TGTGCCAGCAGCGTCTCCCCCGGGACAGAGAATGAGCAGTTCTTC

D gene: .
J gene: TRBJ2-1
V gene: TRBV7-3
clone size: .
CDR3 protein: CASSFGTPPGWQFF
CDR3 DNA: TGTGCCAGCAGCTTTGGGACCCCCCCAGGGTGGCAGTTCTTC

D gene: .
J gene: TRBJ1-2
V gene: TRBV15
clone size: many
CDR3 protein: CATSMAADGGYTF
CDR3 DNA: TGTGCCACCAGCATGGCCGCAGATGGGGGCTACACCTTC

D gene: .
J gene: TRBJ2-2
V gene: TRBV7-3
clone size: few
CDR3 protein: CASSLLPGELFF
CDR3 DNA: TGTGCCAGCAGCTTATTGCCCGGGGAGCTGTTTTTT

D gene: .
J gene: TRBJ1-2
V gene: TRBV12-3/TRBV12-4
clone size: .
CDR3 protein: CASRSGYGYTF
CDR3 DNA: TGTGCCAGCAGATCAGGGTATGGCTACACCTTC

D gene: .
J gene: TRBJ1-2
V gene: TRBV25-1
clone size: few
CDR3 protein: CASSEPAGGDYTF
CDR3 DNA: TGTGCCAGCAGTGAACCGGCAGGAGGTGACTACACCTTC

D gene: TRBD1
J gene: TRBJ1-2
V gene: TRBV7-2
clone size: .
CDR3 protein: CASSAQTGQGYGYTF
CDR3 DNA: TGTGCCAGCAGCGCCCAAACGGGACAGGGCTATGGCTACACCTTC

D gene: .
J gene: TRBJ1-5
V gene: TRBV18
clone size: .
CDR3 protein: CASSPLASSNQPQHF
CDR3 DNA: TGTGCCAGCTCACCCCTTGCCAGTAGCAATCAGCCCCAGCATTTT

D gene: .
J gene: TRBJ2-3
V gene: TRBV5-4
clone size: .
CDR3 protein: CASSFRLSTDTQYF
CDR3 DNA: TGTGCCAGCAGCTTCAGGCTGAGCACAGATACGCAGTATTTT

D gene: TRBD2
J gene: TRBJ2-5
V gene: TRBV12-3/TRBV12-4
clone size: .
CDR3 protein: CASSLALGGLQETQYF
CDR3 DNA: TGTGCCAGCAGTTTGGCTCTCGGGGGACTACAAGAGACCCAGTACTTC

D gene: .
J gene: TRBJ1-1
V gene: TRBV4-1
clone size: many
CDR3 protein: CASRKVGGVNTEAFF
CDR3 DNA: TGCGCCAGCAGAAAAGTGGGGGGTGTGAACACTGAAGCTTTCTTT

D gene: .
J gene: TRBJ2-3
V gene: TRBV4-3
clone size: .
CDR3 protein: CASSQDSGYSTDTQYF
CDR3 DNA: TGCGCCAGCAGCCAAGATTCCGGGTATAGCACAGATACGCAGTATTTT

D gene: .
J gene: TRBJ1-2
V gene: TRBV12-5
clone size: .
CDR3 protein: CASAVTGRRGTF
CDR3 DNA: TGTGCTAGTGCCGTTACGGGACGAAGGGGCACCTTC

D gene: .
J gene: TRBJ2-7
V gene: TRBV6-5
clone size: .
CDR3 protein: CASSRQENYEQYF
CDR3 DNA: TGTGCCAGCAGCAGACAGGAGAACTACGAGCAGTACTTC

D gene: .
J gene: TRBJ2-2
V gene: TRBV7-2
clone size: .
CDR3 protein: CASSLELRRSTGELFF
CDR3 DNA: TGTGCCAGCAGCTTAGAGTTAAGGCGTAGCACCGGGGAGCTGTTTTTT

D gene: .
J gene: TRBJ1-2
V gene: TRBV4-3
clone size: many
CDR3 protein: CASSLRGSHGYTF
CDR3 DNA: TGCGCCAGCAGCCTCCGAGGCAGTCATGGCTACACCTTC

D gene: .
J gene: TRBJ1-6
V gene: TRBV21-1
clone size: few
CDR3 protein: CASSTVQGPTSPLHF
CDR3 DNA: TGTGCCAGCAGCACCGTACAGGGACCTACTTCACCCCTCCACTTT

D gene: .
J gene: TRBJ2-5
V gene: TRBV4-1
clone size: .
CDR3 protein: CASSQTGAMEETQYF
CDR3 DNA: TGCGCCAGCAGCCAAACAGGAGCAATGGAGGAGACCCAGTACTTC

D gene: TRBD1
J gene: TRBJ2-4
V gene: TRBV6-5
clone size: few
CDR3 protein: CATVKGAVGQGNIQYF
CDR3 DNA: TGTGCCACGGTGAAAGGCGCTGTAGGACAGGGGAACATTCAGTACTTC

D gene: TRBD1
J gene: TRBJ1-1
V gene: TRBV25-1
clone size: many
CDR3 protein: CASRRTGGGENTEAFF
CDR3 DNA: TGTGCCAGCAGAAGGACAGGGGGCGGGGAGAACACTGAAGCTTTCTTT

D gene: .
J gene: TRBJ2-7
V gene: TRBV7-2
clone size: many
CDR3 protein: CASRLVDEQYF
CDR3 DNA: TGTGCCAGCAGGCTCGTTGACGAGCAGTACTTC

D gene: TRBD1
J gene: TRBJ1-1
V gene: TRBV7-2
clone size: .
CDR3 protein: CASRSQGDTEAFF
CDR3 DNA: TGTGCCAGCCGGTCACAGGGGGACACTGAAGCTTTCTTT

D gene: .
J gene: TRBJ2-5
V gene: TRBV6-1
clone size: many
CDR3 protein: CASSARGQETQYF
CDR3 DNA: TGTGCCAGCAGTGCGCGGGGCCAAGAGACCCAGTACTTC

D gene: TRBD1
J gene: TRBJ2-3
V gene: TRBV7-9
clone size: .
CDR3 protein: CASSLKGASLSTDTQYF
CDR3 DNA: TGTGCCAGCAGCTTAAAGGGGGCCTCCCTCAGCACAGATACGCAGTATTTT

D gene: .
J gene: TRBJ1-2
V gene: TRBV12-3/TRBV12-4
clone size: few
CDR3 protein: CASSPTGHGYTF
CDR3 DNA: TGTGCCAGCAGCCCCACAGGGCATGGCTACACCTTC

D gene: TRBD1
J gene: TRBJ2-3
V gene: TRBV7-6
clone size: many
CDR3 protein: CASSLGGWGTGSGDTQYF
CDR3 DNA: TGTGCCAGCAGCTTAGGAGGTTGGGGGACAGGGAGTGGAGATACGCAGTATTTT

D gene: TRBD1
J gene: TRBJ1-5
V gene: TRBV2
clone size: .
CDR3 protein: CASREQGNQPQHF
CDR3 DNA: TGTGCCAGCAGAGAACAGGGGAATCAGCCCCAGCATTTT

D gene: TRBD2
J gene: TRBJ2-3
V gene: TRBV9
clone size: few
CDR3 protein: CASSGSGGVYTDTQYF
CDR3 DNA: TGTGCCAGCAGCGGGAGCGGGGGGGTTTACACAGATACGCAGTATTTT

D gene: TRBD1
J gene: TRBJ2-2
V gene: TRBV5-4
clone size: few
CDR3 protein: CASSLQGVSGELFF
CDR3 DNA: TGTGCCAGCAGCCTCCAGGGGGTGTCCGGGGAGCTGTTTTTT

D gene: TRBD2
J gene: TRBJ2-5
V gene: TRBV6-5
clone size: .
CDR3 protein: CASSFQRGLGETQYF
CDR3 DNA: TGTGCCAGCAGTTTCCAGCGGGGGCTGGGAGAGACCCAGTACTTC

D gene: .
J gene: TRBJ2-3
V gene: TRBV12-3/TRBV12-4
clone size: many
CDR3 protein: CASTPWGGRTDTQYF
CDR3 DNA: TGTGCCAGCACTCCCTGGGGGGGGCGGACAGATACGCAGTATTTT

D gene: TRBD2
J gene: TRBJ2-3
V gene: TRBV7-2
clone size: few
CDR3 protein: CASSLEGHSSRRGTDTQYF
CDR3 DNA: TGTGCCAGCAGCTTAGAGGGGCATAGCTCACGGCGGGGGACAGATACGCAGTATTTT

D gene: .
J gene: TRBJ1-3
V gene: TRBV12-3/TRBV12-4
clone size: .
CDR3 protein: CASSLGLVNTIYF
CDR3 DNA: TGTGCCAGCAGTTTAGGGTTGGTAAACACCATATATTTT

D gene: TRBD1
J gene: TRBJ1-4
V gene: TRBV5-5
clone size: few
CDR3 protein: CASRKGQERLEKLFF
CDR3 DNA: TGTGCCAGCAGAAAAGGACAGGAGCGTTTGGAAAAACTGTTTTTT

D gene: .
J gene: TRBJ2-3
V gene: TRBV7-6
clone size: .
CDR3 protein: CASSSTGLADTQYF
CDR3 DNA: TGTGCCAGCAGCTCGACTGGACTGGCAGATACGCAGTATTTT

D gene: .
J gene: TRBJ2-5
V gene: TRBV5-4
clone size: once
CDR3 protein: CASSGGGDEETQYF
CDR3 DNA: TGTGCCAGCAGCGGTGGGGGCGACGAAGAGACCCAGTACTTC

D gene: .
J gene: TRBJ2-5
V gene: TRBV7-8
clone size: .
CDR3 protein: CASSQNGGVPETQYF
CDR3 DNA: TGTGCCAGCAGTCAGAACGGCGGGGTCCCGGAGACCCAGTACTTC